Following are 16 T cell receptor beta chains from one sample sequenced in a study of CD8 T cells in Susac syndrome (dated by TCRdb to about 2019). The library was produced with the immunoSEQ multiplex PCR assay. RNA was extracted using the RNeasy kit, and roughly 0.5 to 1 ug of the RNA was reverse transcribed with random hexamers. The public reads were run again by TCRdb, first through fastp at Q25 and then through MiXCR, and only productive beta chains were kept. Each entry is one CDR3 protein sequence, shown with its most common DNA and genes. This sample is represented by 90,000 or so distinct CDR3 sequences; approximately 95% of them were singletons. Roughly 0.32% of the sample is held by the ten biggest clonotypes. Source material: CD8+ T cells from PBMCs. The source is a human donor in good health.

The J gene is TRBJ1-1, the V gene TRBV19; D is possibly TRBD1 (6 bases). There are 14 residues in the CDR3. Trimming pared 2 bases from V and 3 bases from J, leaving 10 bases between. Germline CDR1 LNHDA, CDR2 SQIVND (reference sequence). CDR3 protein: CASSIKGGHTEAFF. CDR3 DNA: TGTGCCAGTAGTATAAAGGGGGGGCACACTGAAGCTTTCTTT.

The chain joins TRBV13 to TRBJ2-1; a weak D match, TRBD2 (6 bases). V dropped 1 base and J dropped 5 bases, with 12 bases sitting between them. The CDR3 consists of 15 residues. Germline V gene lookup returns CDR1 PRHDT and CDR2 FYEKMQ (reference sequence). The CDR3 spells CASSLVGLSNNEQFF. CDR3 coding DNA: TGTGCCAGCAGCTTAGTCGGACTATCAAACAATGAGCAGTTCTTC.

The chain uses TRBV3-1 and TRBJ2-3; D unresolved. The CDR3 is 12 amino acids. The germline CDR1 and CDR2 sequences are LGHDT and YNNKEL (reference sequence). V lost 6 bases to trimming and J lost 2 bases, with 6 bases between them. CDR3 DNA: TGTGCCAGCAGTCATATCACAGATACGCAGTATTTT. Amino acid sequence: CASSHITDTQYF.

The chain joins TRBV5-4 to TRBJ2-5; D unresolved. Trimming removed 0 bases from V and 3 bases from J, with 6 bases in between. Germline V lookup: CDR1 SGHNT, CDR2 YYREEE (reference sequence). This CDR3 region has 13 residues. CDR3 amino acids: CASSLVEEETQYF. CDR3 nucleotide sequence: TGTGCCAGCAGCTTGGTCGAGGAAGAGACCCAGTACTTC.

The chain uses TRBV27 and TRBJ1-1; D gene ambiguous. This CDR3 has 12 amino acids. The ends were cut back, 8 bases at V and 0 bases at J, with 7 bases in the middle. Germline-derived CDR1 and CDR2 are MNHEY and SMNVEV (reference sequence). The CDR3 nucleotides are TGTGCCAGCGGACGGCTGAACACTGAAGCTTTCTTT. Translation: CASGRLNTEAFF.

The chain combines TRBV28 with TRBJ1-2; maybe TRBD1 (5 bases). V was cut by 3 bases and J by 8 bases, with 22 bases left in between. The CDR3 length is 16 residues. Germline CDR1 is MDHEN and CDR2 is SYDVKM. The CDR3: CASSLDIGSGGYGYTF. CDR3 nucleotide sequence: TGTGCCAGCAGTTTGGATATAGGCTCTGGGGGTTACGGCTACACCTTC.

V usage is TRBV29-1 and J usage is TRBJ2-1; weak D call: TRBD1 (5 bases). V lost 6 bases and J lost 0, with 9 bases in between. CDR3 length equals 13 residues. CDR1 and CDR2 (germline): SQVTM, ANQGSEA. The CDR3 DNA sequence: TGCAGCGTACACGACAGCTCCTACAATGAGCAGTTCTTC. It specifies CSVHDSSYNEQFF.

The rearrangement joins TRBV15 to TRBJ2-2, with D maybe TRBD1 (5 bases). Germline V gene lookup returns CDR1 LNHNV and CDR2 YYDKDF (reference sequence). The CDR3 length is 18 residues. Trimming took off 5 bases at V and 0 bases at J, with 19 bases between the two ends. CDR3 amino acids: CATSGARVAETNTGELFF. For the CDR3, the DNA is TGTGCCACCAGCGGGGCTAGGGTGGCCGAAACGAACACCGGGGAGCTGTTTTTT.

V gene TRBV7-9 combines with J gene TRBJ1-4; D unclear. Germline V gene lookup returns CDR1 SEHNR and CDR2 FQNEAQ (reference sequence). The V gene lost 5 bases and the J gene lost 8 bases, with 12 bases spanning the gap. The CDR3 covers 13 residues. DNA for the CDR3: TGTGCCAGCAGCCCAAAAACGGGAGAAAAACTGTTTTTT. Residues: CASSPKTGEKLFF.

The chain couples TRBV5-4 to TRBJ1-2; TRBD1 is a possible D gene (6 bases). Germline-derived CDR1 and CDR2 are SGHNT and YYREEE (reference sequence). CDR3 length: 14 residues. The ends were cut back, 1 base at V and 3 bases at J, with 10 bases in the middle. CDR3 sequence reads: CASSLSGADYGYTF. CDR3 nucleotide sequence: TGTGCCAGCAGCTTGTCGGGGGCCGACTATGGCTACACCTTC. The full variable domain, with the rest looked up from reference TRBV5-4 and TRBJ1-2, is ETGVTQSPTHLIKTRGQQVTLRCSSQSGHNTVSWYQQALGQGPQFIFQYYREEENGRGNFPPRFSGLQFPNYSSELNVNALELDDSALYLCASSLSGADYGYTFGSGTRLTVV.

The rearrangement links TRBV20-1 to TRBJ1-1, with D tentatively TRBD1 (5 bases). The V end was cut by 3 bases, the J end by 4 bases, with 18 bases between. This CDR3 is built from 15 residues. The germline gives CDR1 DFQATT, CDR2 SNEGSKA (reference sequence). The CDR3 DNA sequence: TGCAGTGCTAGGGGAGGGGTTGAACAAAGCACTGAAGCTTTCTTT. Its protein product is CSARGGVEQSTEAFF.

The gene calls are TRBV13 and TRBJ2-7; D remains unclear. The V end was cut by 1 base, the J end by 0 bases, with 7 bases between. CDR3 length: 14 amino acids. Germline V gene lookup returns CDR1 PRHDT and CDR2 FYEKMQ (reference sequence). The CDR3 is CASSLERSSYEQYF. The CDR3 nucleotides read TGTGCCAGCAGCTTAGAACGGAGCTCCTACGAGCAGTACTTC.

The chain has TRBV2 and TRBJ1-6; TRBD1 matches 9 bases. This CDR3 has 14 amino acids. Germline-derived CDR1 and CDR2 are SNHLY and FYNNEI. V dropped 10 bases and J dropped 5; count of bases not matched to a gene: 6. The DNA of the CDR3 is TGTGCCATCCGGGACAGGGAACATAATTCACCCCTCCACTTT. Translating gives CAIRDREHNSPLHF.

This clonotype was detected only once. This rearrangement joins TRBV13 to TRBJ1-5, with no clear D. The CDR3 runs 12 residues. Trimming took 2 bases from V and 7 from J, leaving 6 bases between them. The V gene's germline CDR1 is PRHDT and CDR2 FYEKMQ (reference sequence). CDR3 bases: TGTGCCAGCAGCTTAAGCGACCAGCCCCAGCATTTT. Residues: CASSLSDQPQHF.

The rearrangement links TRBV27 to TRBJ1-5; no definite D call. CDR1 MNHEY and CDR2 SMNVEV come from the germline V gene (reference sequence). This CDR3 has 15 residues. Trimming stripped 5 bases from V and 6 bases from J, with 17 bases between. DNA of the CDR3: TGTGCCAGCAGTATCGGCTGGGCGTTAGGTCAGCCCCAGCATTTT. Protein sequence: CASSIGWALGQPQHF.

The chain links TRBV3-1 to TRBJ2-1; 7 nucleotides match TRBD2. V lost 4 bases and J lost 10; bases outside the gene matches: 19. Looked up from germline, CDR1 is LGHDT and CDR2 is YNNKEL (reference sequence). The CDR3 has 17 amino acids. This CDR3 is CASSLPGRETPLGEQFF. DNA of the CDR3: TGTGCCAGCAGCCTCCCTGGGAGGGAGACACCCCTCGGGGAGCAGTTCTTC.